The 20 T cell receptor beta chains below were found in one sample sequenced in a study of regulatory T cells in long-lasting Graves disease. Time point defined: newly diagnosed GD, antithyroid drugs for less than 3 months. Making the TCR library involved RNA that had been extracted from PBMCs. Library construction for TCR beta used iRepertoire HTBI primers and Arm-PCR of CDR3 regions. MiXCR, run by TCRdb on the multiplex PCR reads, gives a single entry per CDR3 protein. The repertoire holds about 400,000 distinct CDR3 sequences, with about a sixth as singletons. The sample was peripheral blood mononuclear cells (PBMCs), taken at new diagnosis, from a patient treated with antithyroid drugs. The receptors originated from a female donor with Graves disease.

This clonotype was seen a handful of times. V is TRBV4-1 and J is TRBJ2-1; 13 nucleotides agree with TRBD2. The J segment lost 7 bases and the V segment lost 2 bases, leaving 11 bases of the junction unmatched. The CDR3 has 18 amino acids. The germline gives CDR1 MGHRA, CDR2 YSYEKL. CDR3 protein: CASSQTGTSGEVRNEQFF. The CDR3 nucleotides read TGCGCCAGCAGCCAAACCGGGACTAGCGGGGAAGTTAGGAATGAGCAGTTCTTC.

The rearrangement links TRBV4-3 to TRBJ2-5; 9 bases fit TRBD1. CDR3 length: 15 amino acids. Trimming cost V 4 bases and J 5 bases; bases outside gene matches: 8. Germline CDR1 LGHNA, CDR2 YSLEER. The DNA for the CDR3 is TGCGCCAGCAGCCGAGAACAGGGGGCCCGGGAGACCCAGTACTTC. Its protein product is CASSREQGARETQYF.

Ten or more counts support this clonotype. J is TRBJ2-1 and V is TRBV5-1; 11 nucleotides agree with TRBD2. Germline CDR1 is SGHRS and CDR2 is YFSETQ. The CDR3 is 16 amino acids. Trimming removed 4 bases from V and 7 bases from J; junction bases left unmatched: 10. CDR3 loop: CASSLTTSGDQNEQFF. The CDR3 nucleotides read TGCGCCAGCAGCCTAACGACTAGCGGGGACCAAAATGAGCAGTTCTTC.

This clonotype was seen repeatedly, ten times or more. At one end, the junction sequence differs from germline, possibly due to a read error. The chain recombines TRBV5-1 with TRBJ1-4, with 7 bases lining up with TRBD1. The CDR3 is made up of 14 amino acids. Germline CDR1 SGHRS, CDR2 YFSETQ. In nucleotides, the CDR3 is TGTGCCAGCAGCCCGGGACAGTCTAATGAAAAACTGTTTTTT. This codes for CASSPGQSNEKLFF.

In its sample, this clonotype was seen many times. The chain's CDR3 is CASSYSRTGLVKRNTIYF. As DNA, the CDR3 is TGTGCCAGCAGTTACAGTCGGACCGGGTTGGTAAAACGAAACACCATATATTTT. The chain carries TRBV6-5 and TRBJ1-3, with D unclear. CDR3 length: 18 amino acids. Germline V lookup: CDR1 MNHEY, CDR2 SVGAGI. V lost 2 bases and J 5 bases, leaving 22 bases between the germline ends.

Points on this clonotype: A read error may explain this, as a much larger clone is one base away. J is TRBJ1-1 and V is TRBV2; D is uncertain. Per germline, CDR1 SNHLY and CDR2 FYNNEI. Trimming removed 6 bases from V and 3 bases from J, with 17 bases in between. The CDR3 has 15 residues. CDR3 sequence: CASSRIRTVDTEAFF. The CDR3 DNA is TGTGCCAGCAGCAGAATTCGGACCGTGGACACTGAAGCTTTCTTT.

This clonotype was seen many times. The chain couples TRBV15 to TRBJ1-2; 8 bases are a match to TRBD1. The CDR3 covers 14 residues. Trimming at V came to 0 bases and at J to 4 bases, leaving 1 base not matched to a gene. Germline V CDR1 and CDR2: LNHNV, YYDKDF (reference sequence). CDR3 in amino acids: CATSREQGVYGYTF. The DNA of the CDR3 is TGTGCCACCAGCAGAGAACAGGGGGTCTATGGCTACACCTTC.

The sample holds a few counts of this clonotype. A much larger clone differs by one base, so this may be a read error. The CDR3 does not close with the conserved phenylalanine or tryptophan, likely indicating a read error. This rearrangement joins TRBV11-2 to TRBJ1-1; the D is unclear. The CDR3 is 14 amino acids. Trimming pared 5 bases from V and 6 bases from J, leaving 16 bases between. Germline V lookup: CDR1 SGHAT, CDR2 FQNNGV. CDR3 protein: CASSVQRLGAEAFL. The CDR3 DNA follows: TGTGCCAGCAGCGTCCAGCGCCTTGGCGCTGAAGCTTTCCTT.

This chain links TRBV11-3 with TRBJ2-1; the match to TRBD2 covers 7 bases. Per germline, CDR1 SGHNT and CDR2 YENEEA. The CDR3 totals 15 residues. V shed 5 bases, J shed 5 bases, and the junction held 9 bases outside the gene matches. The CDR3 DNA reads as TGTGCCAGCAGCCTAATCGGGACTACCGACAATGAGCAGTTCTTC. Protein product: CASSLIGTTDNEQFF.

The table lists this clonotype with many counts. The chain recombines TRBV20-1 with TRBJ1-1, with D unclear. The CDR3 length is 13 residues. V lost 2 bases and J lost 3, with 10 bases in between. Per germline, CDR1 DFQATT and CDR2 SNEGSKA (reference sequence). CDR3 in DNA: TGCAGTGCTAGAAGGCAGCTTTACACTGAAGCTTTCTTT. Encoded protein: CSARRQLYTEAFF.

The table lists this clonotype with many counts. The CDR3 spells CASSSGGRAFF. In DNA, the CDR3 is TGTGCCAGCAGTTCCGGCGGCAGGGCTTTCTTT. The gene calls are TRBV6-9 and TRBJ1-1; D is unresolved. V shed 4 bases and J shed 11 bases, with 11 bases lying between them. The germline gives CDR1 MNHGY, CDR2 SVAAGI. The CDR3 contains 11 residues.

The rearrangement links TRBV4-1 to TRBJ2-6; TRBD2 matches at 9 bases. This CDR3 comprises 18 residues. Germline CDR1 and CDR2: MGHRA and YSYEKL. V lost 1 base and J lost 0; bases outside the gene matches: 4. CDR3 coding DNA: TGCGCCAGCAGCCAAGTGAGCGGGGGGCGCTCTGGGGCCAACGTCCTGACTTTC. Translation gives CASSQVSGGRSGANVLTF.

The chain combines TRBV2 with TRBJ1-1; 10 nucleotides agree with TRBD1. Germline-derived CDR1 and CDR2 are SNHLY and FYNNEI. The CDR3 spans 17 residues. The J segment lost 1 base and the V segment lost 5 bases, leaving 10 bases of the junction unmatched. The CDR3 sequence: CASSPGTGDLWNTEAFF. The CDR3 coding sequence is TGTGCCAGCAGTCCCGGGACAGGGGATTTGTGGAACACTGAAGCTTTCTTT.

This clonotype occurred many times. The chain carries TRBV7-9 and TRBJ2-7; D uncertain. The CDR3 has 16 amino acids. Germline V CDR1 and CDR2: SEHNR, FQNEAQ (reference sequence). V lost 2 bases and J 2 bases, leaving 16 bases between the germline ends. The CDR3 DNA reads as TGTGCCAGCAGCTTAATCCAATCCAGGAAGCCCTACGAGCAGTACTTC. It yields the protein CASSLIQSRKPYEQYF.

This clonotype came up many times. This CDR3 is CSARDSSTRDPEAFF. CDR3 in DNA: TGCAGTGCTAGGGACAGCAGCACCCGGGACCCTGAAGCTTTCTTT. V gene TRBV20-1 combines with J gene TRBJ1-1; D might be TRBD1 (6 bases). CDR1 and CDR2 (germline): DFQATT, SNEGSKA (reference sequence). The CDR3 is 15 amino acids. The V gene lost 3 bases and the J gene lost 6 bases, with 20 bases spanning the gap.

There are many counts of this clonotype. The CDR3 sequence is CASSPDRIDQPQHF. CDR3 nucleotides: TGTGCCAGCAGCCCCGACAGGATAGATCAGCCCCAGCATTTT. The V call is TRBV7-9, the J call TRBJ1-5; D is possibly TRBD1 (6 bases). Germline V gene data show CDR1 as SEHNR and CDR2 as FQNEAQ (reference sequence). Trimming left V 5 bases short and J 5 bases short, with 13 bases between. The CDR3 sequence is 14 residues long.

The CDR3 nucleotides read TGTGCCAGCAGTTTCTCGGGATGGTCTGGGGCCAACGTCCTGACTTTC. This sequence encodes CASSFSGWSGANVLTF. The chain recombines TRBV28 with TRBJ2-6; maybe TRBD2 (5 bases). The germline V gene encodes CDR1 MDHEN and CDR2 SYDVKM. CDR3 size: 16 residues. The V gene lost 3 bases and the J gene lost 1 base, with 10 bases spanning the gap.

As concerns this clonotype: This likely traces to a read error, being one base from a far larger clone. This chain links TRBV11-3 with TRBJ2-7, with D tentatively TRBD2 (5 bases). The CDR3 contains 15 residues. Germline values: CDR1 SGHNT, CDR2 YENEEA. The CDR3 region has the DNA TGTGCCAGCAGTTTAGAAGGCCGGGGAAATTACGAGCAGTACTTC. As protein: CASSLEGRGNYEQYF.

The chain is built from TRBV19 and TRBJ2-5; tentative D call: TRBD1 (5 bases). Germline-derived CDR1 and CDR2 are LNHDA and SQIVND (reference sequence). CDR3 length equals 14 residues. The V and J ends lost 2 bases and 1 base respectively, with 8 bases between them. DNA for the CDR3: TGTGCCAGTAGTATATATGGGGCCCAAGAGACCCAGTACTTC. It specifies CASSIYGAQETQYF.

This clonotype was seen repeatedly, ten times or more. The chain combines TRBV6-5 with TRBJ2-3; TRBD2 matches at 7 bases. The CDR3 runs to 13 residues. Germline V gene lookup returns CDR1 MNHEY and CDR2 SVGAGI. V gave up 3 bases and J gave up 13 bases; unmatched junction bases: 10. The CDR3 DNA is TGTGCCAGCAGTTATCGGGGGGAGACATATGAGTATTTT. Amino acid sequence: CASSYRGETYEYF.